A selection of T cell receptor beta chains follows, all from one sample in a study of CDR3 diversity in severe acne. TCRdb re-analysed the PCR reads in MiXCR, keeping a single row per CDR3 protein. The profile covers almost 85,000 distinct CDR3 sequences, with 45% to 65% appearing a single time and roughly an eighth taken by the ten largest. The sample consisted of blood. The receptor source for this set is a male donor in good health, without acne. The CDR3 runs from the conserved cysteine through the conserved F or W. A D gene is named only where the DNA matches it firmly. The listing skips clone size in some rows; elsewhere it reads once, few, many or a size class.

J gene: TRBJ1-6
clone size: .
D gene: .
V gene: TRBV5-5
CDR3 DNA: TGTCCCCCCCCCCCCCCCCCCCGGGGCAAGGGCTCACCCCTCCACTTT
CDR3 protein: CPPPPPPRGKGSPLHF

J gene: TRBJ2-5
clone size: once
D gene: TRBD1
V gene: TRBV27
CDR3 DNA: TGTGCCAGCAGTCAAGGACAGGGGGCTTGGGAGACCCAGTACTTC
CDR3 protein: CASSQGQGAWETQYF

J gene: TRBJ1-4
clone size: .
D gene: TRBD1
V gene: TRBV5-7
CDR3 DNA: TGTGCCAGCAGCTTTCGTTCGGGACAGGGGTTTGAAAAACTGTTTTTT
CDR3 protein: CASSFRSGQGFEKLFF

J gene: TRBJ2-7
clone size: .
D gene: TRBD2
V gene: TRBV7-9
CDR3 DNA: TGTGCCAGCAGCATCGGGACTAGCGGGGAGTACGAGCAGTACTTC
CDR3 protein: CASSIGTSGEYEQYF

J gene: TRBJ2-7
clone size: .
D gene: TRBD2
V gene: TRBV20-1
CDR3 DNA: TGCAGTGCTCGCTATAGCGGGAGGAACGATGAGCAGTACTTC
CDR3 protein: CSARYSGRNDEQYF

J gene: TRBJ2-3
clone size: .
D gene: TRBD1
V gene: TRBV12-3/TRBV12-4
CDR3 DNA: TGTGCCAGCAGCGGACAGGGGAGCACAGATACGCAGTATTTT
CDR3 protein: CASSGQGSTDTQYF

J gene: TRBJ2-7
clone size: .
D gene: TRBD1
V gene: TRBV20-1
CDR3 DNA: TGCAGTGCTAGAGATCCAGGGGGCCTGAGCTCCTACGAGCAGTACTTC
CDR3 protein: CSARDPGGLSSYEQYF

J gene: TRBJ2-7
clone size: .
D gene: TRBD2
V gene: TRBV11-2
CDR3 DNA: TGTGCCAGCAGCTACGGGGGGAACGAGCAGTACTTC
CDR3 protein: CASSYGGNEQYF

J gene: TRBJ1-2
clone size: .
D gene: TRBD1
V gene: TRBV24-1
CDR3 DNA: TGTGCCACACAGGGGGTTTCTGGCTACACCTTC
CDR3 protein: CATQGVSGYTF

J gene: TRBJ2-6
clone size: .
D gene: TRBD2
V gene: TRBV9
CDR3 DNA: TGTGCCAGCACCTGGGGGACTAGCTCTGGGGCCAACGTCCTGACTTTC
CDR3 protein: CASTWGTSSGANVLTF

J gene: TRBJ2-7
clone size: .
D gene: TRBD2
V gene: TRBV7-2
CDR3 DNA: TGTGCCAGCAACAAAAGGGCGGGAGGGGTTTACGAGCAGTACTTC
CDR3 protein: CASNKRAGGVYEQYF

J gene: TRBJ1-3
clone size: .
D gene: TRBD1
V gene: TRBV6-1
CDR3 DNA: TGTGCCACCCACCATCCCAACAGGGGGAATGGAAACACCATATATTTT
CDR3 protein: CATHHPNRGNGNTIYF

J gene: TRBJ1-4
clone size: many
D gene: .
V gene: TRBV5-6
CDR3 DNA: TGTGCCAGCAGCTTGGTAGGGTACGCTAATGAAAAACTGTTTTTT
CDR3 protein: CASSLVGYANEKLFF

J gene: TRBJ2-1
clone size: many
D gene: TRBD2
V gene: TRBV12-3/TRBV12-4
CDR3 DNA: TGTGCCAGCAGTTTAGGACTAGCGGACAATGAGCAGTTCTTC
CDR3 protein: CASSLGLADNEQFF

J gene: TRBJ1-2
clone size: .
D gene: .
V gene: TRBV5-4
CDR3 DNA: TGTGCCAGCAGCTTGGCGGCAGGGAAGAGCTATGGCTACACCTTC
CDR3 protein: CASSLAAGKSYGYTF

J gene: TRBJ2-7
clone size: .
D gene: TRBD2
V gene: TRBV2
CDR3 DNA: TGTGCCAGCAGGCTAGCGGGAGTACCGGGCGAGCAGTACTTC
CDR3 protein: CASRLAGVPGEQYF

J gene: TRBJ2-5
clone size: .
D gene: .
V gene: TRBV20-1
CDR3 DNA: TGCAGTGCTAGATCTTCTGGGGCGGAGCTGGAGACCCAGTACTTC
CDR3 protein: CSARSSGAELETQYF

J gene: TRBJ1-2
clone size: .
D gene: .
V gene: TRBV7-3
CDR3 DNA: TGTGCCAGCAGCACACGGTCGGGTACCGCCTATGGCTACACCTTC
CDR3 protein: CASSTRSGTAYGYTF

J gene: TRBJ2-7
clone size: .
D gene: .
V gene: TRBV2
CDR3 DNA: TGTGCCAGCAGGTACGGGACGGATACCTACGAGCAGTACTTC
CDR3 protein: CASRYGTDTYEQYF

J gene: TRBJ2-3
clone size: many
D gene: .
V gene: TRBV28
CDR3 DNA: TGTGCCAGCAGTGGTGGAGGGCGGGATACGCAGTATTTT
CDR3 protein: CASSGGGRDTQYF

J gene: TRBJ2-2
clone size: .
D gene: .
V gene: TRBV20-1
CDR3 DNA: TGCAGCGCTAGAGATCGGGAAGACACCGGGGAGCTGTTTTTT
CDR3 protein: CSARDREDTGELFF

J gene: TRBJ1-3
clone size: once
D gene: TRBD1
V gene: TRBV15
CDR3 DNA: TGTGCCACCAGCAGAGGGGACAGAGATGCCGGAAACACCATATATTTT
CDR3 protein: CATSRGDRDAGNTIYF

J gene: TRBJ1-6
clone size: .
D gene: .
V gene: TRBV10-2
CDR3 DNA: TGCGCCAGCACAACAGCGGGGGGCCGGTTT
CDR3 protein: CASTTAGGRF

J gene: TRBJ1-1
clone size: many
D gene: .
V gene: TRBV6-1
CDR3 DNA: TGTGCCAGCAGTGAAATTATGAACACTGAAGCTTTCTTT
CDR3 protein: CASSEIMNTEAFF

J gene: TRBJ2-7
clone size: .
D gene: .
V gene: TRBV7-3
CDR3 DNA: TGTGCCAGCAGCTCACGGGCGGGGCAGGACTACGAGCAGTACTTC
CDR3 protein: CASSSRAGQDYEQYF

J gene: TRBJ2-5
clone size: .
D gene: .
V gene: TRBV20-1
CDR3 DNA: TGCAGTGCTAAGGGAGGTCTACAAGAGACCCAGTACTTC
CDR3 protein: CSAKGGLQETQYF

J gene: TRBJ2-7
clone size: few
D gene: TRBD1
V gene: TRBV29-1
CDR3 DNA: TGCAGCGCTAGGGGACAGGGGCGGCACGAGCAGTACTTC
CDR3 protein: CSARGQGRHEQYF

J gene: TRBJ1-1
clone size: .
D gene: .
V gene: TRBV20-1
CDR3 DNA: TGCAGTGCTAGAAGGCAAGGGGGGACTGAAGCTTTCTTT
CDR3 protein: CSARRQGGTEAFF